Shown below are 5 T cell receptor beta chains from a single sample sequenced in a study of blood T cell repertoires in COVID-19. Sequencing was performed with immunoSEQ multiplex PCR; in TCRdb, only in-frame clones are kept and a portion is missing. The data show roughly 24,000 clones, with approximately 88% seen just once and approximately 28% held by the top ten. Sequencing used peripheral blood. These TCRs come from a woman between 70 and 85 years old with active COVID-19.

This clone was picked up one time. This chain joins TRBV24-1 and TRBJ2-1, with 10 bases aligning to TRBD1. CDR3 size: 17 residues. Germline trimming cut 4 bases from V and 4 bases from J; bases unmatched to any gene: 9. The germline V gene encodes CDR1 KGHDR and CDR2 SFDVKD. CDR3 bases: TGTGCCACCAGTGACCGCGGAGGGACAGGGGATTACAATGAGCAGTTCTTC. It translates to CATSDRGGTGDYNEQFF.

The V gene is TRBV4-2, the J gene TRBJ2-3; 7 bases line up with TRBD1. The V gene end was trimmed by 0 bases and the J gene end by 2 bases; junction bases not matched to a gene: 5. The CDR3 is 16 residues long. Germline V gene lookup returns CDR1 LGHNA and CDR2 YNFKEQ. In DNA, the CDR3 is TGTGCCAGCAGCCAAGAGATCCAGGGGGACACAGATACGCAGTATTTT. Translated, it gives CASSQEIQGDTDTQYF.

The chain couples TRBV5-1 to TRBJ2-1, with a weak D call TRBD2 (5 bases). Germline CDR1 is SGHRS and CDR2 is YFSETQ. Deletions cut 4 bases from V and 7 bases from J, with 12 bases between. CDR3 length equals 13 residues. The CDR3 region is CASSRTESNEQFF. CDR3 DNA sequence: TGCGCCAGCAGCAGGACTGAGAGTAATGAGCAGTTCTTC.

The rearrangement uses TRBV6-6 and TRBJ1-2; tentative D call: TRBD1 (5 bases). CDR3 length: 15 residues. With 2 bases removed from V and 3 bases from J, the gap between germline ends came to 13 bases. Germline V lookup: CDR1 MNHNY, CDR2 SVGAGI (reference sequence). CDR3 region: CASSYLRGSDYGYTF. The CDR3 DNA reads as TGTGCCAGCAGTTACCTTCGGGGGTCGGACTATGGCTACACCTTC.

The chain links TRBV5-6 to TRBJ2-3, with D perhaps matching TRBD2 (6 bases). The CDR3 has 16 residues. V gave up 0 bases and J gave up 1 base, with 12 bases separating them. Germline V gene sequence: CDR1 SGHDT, CDR2 YYEEEE. The CDR3 nucleotides read TGTGCCAGCAGCTTGGTAGGTTTAGCGGGCACAGATACGCAGTATTTT. It translates to CASSLVGLAGTDTQYF.